Only a few counts were recorded for the clone carrying this T cell receptor (beta chain). As handled by the study authors: How many nucleated cells were present was estimated from reference gene primer amplification. The repertoire was sequenced with immunoSEQ multiplex PCR; TCRdb's copy has only in-frame clones and lacks some. V and J calls and clone size follow that table, whereas D and trimming were derived from the DNA. The data contain a few hundred thousand clones, about four fifths of them seen just once; the ten biggest clones take up less than 3.5%. CDR3 size: 14 residues. The V end was cut by 5 bases, the J end by 7 bases, with 14 bases between. Per germline, CDR1 MDHEN and CDR2 SYDVKM. The data were obtained in a study of blood T cell repertoires in COVID-19. Turning to the study itself: Collection of acute and convalescent COVID-19 samples took place in the United States, Italy and Spain. Sources were T cells, B-cell-depleted T cells, or PBMCs; the material itself was cDNA or gDNA.

The TCR was taken from a man in his fifties with active or convalescent COVID-19. Sequences were obtained from peripheral blood. The genes are TRBV28 and TRBJ1-4; D may be TRBD1 (5 bases). The CDR3 DNA reads TGTGCCAGCAGTCTCAGGGCTCCGACTGAAAAACTGTTTTTT. Its protein is CASSLRAPTEKLFF. Full variable domain (rest looked up from reference TRBV28 and TRBJ1-4): DVKVTQSSRYLVKRTGEKVFLECVQDMDHENMFWYRQDPGLGLRLIYFSYDVKMKEKGDIPEGYSVSREKKERFSLILESASTNQTSMYLCASSLRAPTEKLFFGSGTQLSVL.